The sequence of this T cell receptor beta chain was determined in a study of cytomegalovirus exposure and HLA in healthy donors. Looking at the study overall: From HLA-typed donors, an early data release held some 91 million unique TCRs.

In the case of this clone: Antigen unknown.

Vbeta (60) and Jbeta (13) primers were used in the PCR. The method was immunoSEQ multiplex PCR; TCRdb's version includes in-frame clones alone and lacks a portion of them. The sample holds about 190,000 clones, around 80% seen once. The CDR3 length is 15 residues. The V gene's germline CDR1 is MGHRA and CDR2 YSYEKL. The trim removed 1 base at V and 3 bases at J, leaving 3 bases unmatched. Regarding the study as a whole: The productive fraction for most TCR beta V segments was about 87% or about 30% in an earlier analysis.

This rearrangement joins TRBV4-1 to TRBJ2-1, with 7 bases matching TRBD1. This TCR was sampled from a woman aged 25 to 39 in good health and CMV-seronegative. Sequencing was done on a sample of PBMCs. CDR3 residues: CASSQGDRDYNEQFF. The CDR3, as DNA: TGCGCCAGCAGCCAAGGAGACAGGGACTACAATGAGCAGTTCTTC.